The entry below gives a single T cell receptor (beta chain) sequence along with its context. Clones were sequenced by immunoSEQ multiplex PCR, and TCRdb holds only the in-frame ones, with some missing. In the table there are tens of thousands of clones, 88% of which are singletons. The data belong to a study of PD-1 and CTLA-4 blockade in melanoma. Deletions cut 0 bases from V and 0 bases from J, with 6 bases between. Per germline, CDR1 MNHEY and CDR2 SVGEGT. This CDR3 is built from 16 residues. V gene TRBV6-2 or TRBV6-3 combines with J gene TRBJ2-6, with D hard to call. This material consisted of CD8+ T cells from peripheral blood, taken from a patient given anti-PD-1 treatment. This receptor was obtained from a human donor with melanoma. As DNA, the CDR3 is TGTGCCAGCAGTTACTCGGAGAACTCTGGGGCCAACGTCCTGACTTTC. Its translation is CASSYSENSGANVLTF.